This record covers a single T cell receptor beta chain. Assay execution took place at the deep level. Some clones are missing from TCRdb's copy, which holds only in-frame ones; the method was immunoSEQ multiplex PCR. The sample lists fewer than 550,000 clones, almost 80% occurring once. In germline, CDR1 is MNHNS, CDR2 SASEGT. After removal of 8 bases from V and 5 bases from J, the junction contained 3 bases not matched to a gene. The length of the CDR3 is 15 residues. This sample is part of a study of shared clonotypes between healthy human individuals. The chain carries TRBV6-1 and TRBJ2-2; TRBD2 aligns across 15 bases. The material sequenced was PBMCs. The clonotype was recovered from a woman aged 35 to 49 in good health. Some clones in this sample may be carry-over from other donors' samples. DNA of the CDR3: TGTGCCAGCTGGACTAGCGGGAGGGGGACCGGGGAGCTGTTTTTT. Amino acids: CASWTSGRGTGELFF.